These T cell receptor beta chains were read from a single sample in a study of blood T cell repertoires in COVID-19. Libraries were prepared by immunoSEQ multiplex PCR; TCRdb keeps only in-frame clonotypes and omits some of them. Of about 220,000 clones listed, 65% to 90% are singletons. The specimen was peripheral blood. Source of these receptors: a woman between 65 and 79 years old with COVID-19, enrolled during active disease. CDR3s include the opening cysteine and the closing phenylalanine or tryptophan. Each record gives: clone size, J gene, D gene, V gene, CDR3 protein, CDR3 DNA. D genes are given only for firm matches. The listing skips clone size in some rows; elsewhere it reads once, few, many or a size class.

clone_size: -; j_call: TRBJ1-2; d_call: TRBD1; v_call: TRBV3-1/TRBV3-2; cdr3_aa: CASSQRQGYGYTF; cdr3_nt: TGTGCCAGCAGCCAAAGACAGGGCTATGGCTACACCTTC
clone_size: few; j_call: TRBJ1-2; d_call: -; v_call: TRBV9; cdr3_aa: CASTRDPGYYGYTF; cdr3_nt: TGTGCCAGCACGCGTGACCCAGGTTACTATGGCTACACCTTC
clone_size: -; j_call: TRBJ2-5; d_call: -; v_call: TRBV6-2/TRBV6-3; cdr3_aa: CASSKGAAGRETQYF; cdr3_nt: TGTGCCAGCAGCAAGGGGGCGGCGGGGAGGGAGACCCAGTACTTC
clone_size: few; j_call: TRBJ1-1; d_call: -; v_call: TRBV9; cdr3_aa: CASSVVGHTGTEAFF; cdr3_nt: TGTGCCAGCAGCGTAGTCGGACACACCGGAACTGAAGCTTTCTTT
clone_size: -; j_call: TRBJ1-3; d_call: -; v_call: TRBV2; cdr3_aa: CASSDQVAGGNTIYF; cdr3_nt: TGTGCCAGCAGTGACCAGGTCGCGGGTGGAAACACCATATATTTT
clone_size: -; j_call: TRBJ2-2; d_call: TRBD2; v_call: TRBV5-8; cdr3_aa: CASSWSGSVTGELFF; cdr3_nt: TGTGCCAGCAGCTGGAGCGGGAGCGTAACCGGGGAGCTGTTTTTT
clone_size: -; j_call: TRBJ1-2; d_call: -; v_call: TRBV27; cdr3_aa: CASSLSAGRIGYTF; cdr3_nt: TGTGCCAGCAGTTTATCGGCAGGGAGGATTGGCTACACCTTC
clone_size: once; j_call: TRBJ2-5; d_call: -; v_call: TRBV19; cdr3_aa: CASSNNPGDQETQYF; cdr3_nt: TGTGCCAGTAGCAACAACCCAGGGGACCAAGAGACCCAGTACTTC
clone_size: -; j_call: TRBJ2-7; d_call: TRBD2; v_call: TRBV29-1; cdr3_aa: CSVTLAGGPSYEQYF; cdr3_nt: TGCAGCGTGACACTAGCGGGAGGACCGAGCTACGAGCAGTACTTC
clone_size: -; j_call: TRBJ1-4; d_call: TRBD1; v_call: TRBV7-8; cdr3_aa: CASSLTGGAANEKLFF; cdr3_nt: TGTGCCAGCAGCTTAACAGGGGGTGCCGCTAATGAAAAACTGTTTTTT
clone_size: -; j_call: TRBJ1-4; d_call: -; v_call: TRBV21-1; cdr3_aa: CASSTRTLGGEKLFF; cdr3_nt: TGTGCCAGCAGCACCCGGACTCTAGGTGGTGAAAAACTGTTTTTT
clone_size: -; j_call: TRBJ2-7; d_call: TRBD1; v_call: TRBV4-1; cdr3_aa: CASSQEGQGLSYEQYF; cdr3_nt: TGCGCCAGCAGCCAAGAAGGACAGGGGCTGTCCTACGAGCAGTACTTC
clone_size: -; j_call: TRBJ2-1; d_call: TRBD2; v_call: TRBV2; cdr3_aa: CANRTSGSPDEQFF; cdr3_nt: TGTGCCAACCGGACTAGCGGGAGTCCGGATGAGCAGTTCTTC
clone_size: -; j_call: TRBJ2-3; d_call: TRBD1; v_call: TRBV6-2/TRBV6-3; cdr3_aa: CASSYPLTGGGAGDTQYF; cdr3_nt: TGTGCCAGCAGTTACCCTCTTACAGGGGGTGGTGCGGGAGATACGCAGTATTTT
clone_size: -; j_call: TRBJ1-2; d_call: -; v_call: TRBV7-2; cdr3_aa: CASRPAEGRFDYGYTF; cdr3_nt: TGTGCCAGCCGGCCGGCGGAGGGGAGGTTTGACTATGGCTACACCTTC
clone_size: -; j_call: TRBJ1-2; d_call: -; v_call: TRBV12-3/TRBV12-4; cdr3_aa: CASSATGNYGYTF; cdr3_nt: TGTGCCAGCAGTGCGACGGGGAACTATGGCTACACCTTC
clone_size: -; j_call: TRBJ2-1; d_call: TRBD2; v_call: TRBV7-2; cdr3_aa: CASAGGGSKYNEQFF; cdr3_nt: TGTGCCAGTGCGGGGGGTGGGAGTAAGTACAATGAGCAGTTCTTC
clone_size: -; j_call: TRBJ1-6; d_call: -; v_call: TRBV5-1; cdr3_aa: CASSLGLDTLGSSPLHF; cdr3_nt: TGCGCCAGCAGCCTGGGACTGGACACTCTGGGATCTTCACCCCTCCACTTT
clone_size: once; j_call: TRBJ2-3; d_call: TRBD1; v_call: TRBV9; cdr3_aa: CASSEQRGQDTQYF; cdr3_nt: TGTGCCAGCAGCGAACAGAGGGGGCAGGATACGCAGTATTTT
clone_size: -; j_call: TRBJ2-7; d_call: -; v_call: TRBV7-2; cdr3_aa: CASSLGRQSYEQYF; cdr3_nt: TGTGCCAGCAGCTTAGGAAGACAATCCTACGAGCAGTACTTC
clone_size: -; j_call: TRBJ2-1; d_call: -; v_call: TRBV4-3; cdr3_aa: CASSRTFVADSNEQFF; cdr3_nt: TGCGCCAGCAGCCGGACCTTCGTAGCGGACTCGAATGAGCAGTTCTTC
clone_size: -; j_call: TRBJ2-7; d_call: TRBD1; v_call: TRBV7-8; cdr3_aa: CASSLDRVQEQYF; cdr3_nt: TGTGCCAGCAGCCTAGACAGGGTCCAGGAGCAGTACTTC
clone_size: -; j_call: TRBJ1-1; d_call: -; v_call: TRBV12-3/TRBV12-4; cdr3_aa: CASSLEGSEAFF; cdr3_nt: TGTGCCAGCAGTTTGGAGGGGTCTGAAGCTTTCTTT
clone_size: few; j_call: TRBJ2-1; d_call: -; v_call: TRBV5-1; cdr3_aa: CASSQPGHTENEQFF; cdr3_nt: TGCGCCAGCAGCCAACCGGGACACACGGAGAATGAGCAGTTCTTC
clone_size: -; j_call: TRBJ2-3; d_call: TRBD2; v_call: TRBV7-2; cdr3_aa: CASSLVGSGVIDTQYF; cdr3_nt: TGTGCCAGCAGCTTAGTGGGTAGCGGGGTGATAGATACGCAGTATTTT
clone_size: -; j_call: TRBJ1-1; d_call: -; v_call: TRBV5-1; cdr3_aa: CASSPLQGPEAFF; cdr3_nt: TGCGCCAGCAGCCCCCTCCAGGGTCCTGAAGCTTTCTTT
clone_size: -; j_call: TRBJ2-1; d_call: TRBD2; v_call: TRBV27; cdr3_aa: CASKLAGGSSYNEQFF; cdr3_nt: TGTGCCAGCAAACTAGCGGGAGGCAGCTCCTACAATGAGCAGTTCTTC
clone_size: -; j_call: TRBJ2-1; d_call: -; v_call: TRBV5-4; cdr3_aa: CASSPSPANNEQFF; cdr3_nt: TGTGCCAGCAGCCCCTCCCCAGCGAACAATGAGCAGTTCTTC
clone_size: -; j_call: TRBJ2-2; d_call: TRBD1; v_call: TRBV7-8; cdr3_aa: CASAYWDRGLRGELFF; cdr3_nt: TGTGCCAGCGCTTACTGGGACAGGGGGCTCAGGGGGGAGCTGTTTTTT
clone_size: -; j_call: TRBJ2-2; d_call: -; v_call: TRBV5-1; cdr3_aa: CASSLAWGDPKDTGELFF; cdr3_nt: TGCGCCAGCAGCTTGGCCTGGGGGGATCCTAAAGACACCGGGGAGCTGTTTTTT
clone_size: -; j_call: TRBJ1-1; d_call: -; v_call: TRBV19; cdr3_aa: CASSIGGPSTEAFF; cdr3_nt: TGTGCCAGTAGTATCGGGGGGCCCAGCACTGAAGCTTTCTTT
clone_size: -; j_call: TRBJ2-7; d_call: TRBD1; v_call: TRBV6-6; cdr3_aa: CASRYQGTEAYEQYF; cdr3_nt: TGTGCCAGCAGGTATCAGGGGACAGAAGCCTACGAGCAGTACTTC
clone_size: few; j_call: TRBJ1-1; d_call: -; v_call: TRBV2; cdr3_aa: CASSAVNAEAFF; cdr3_nt: TGTGCCAGCAGTGCTGTAAATGCTGAAGCTTTCTTT
clone_size: -; j_call: TRBJ2-3; d_call: -; v_call: TRBV11-2; cdr3_aa: CASSQGLLSPDTQYF; cdr3_nt: TGTGCCAGCAGCCAGGGACTTCTATCCCCAGATACGCAGTATTTT
clone_size: once; j_call: TRBJ1-1; d_call: TRBD1; v_call: TRBV9; cdr3_aa: CASSSDRGRAFF; cdr3_nt: TGTGCCAGCAGCTCAGACAGGGGGCGAGCTTTCTTT
clone_size: -; j_call: TRBJ1-5; d_call: TRBD1; v_call: TRBV6-2/TRBV6-3; cdr3_aa: CASSGGQSNQPQHF; cdr3_nt: TGTGCCAGCAGTGGGGGACAGAGCAATCAGCCCCAGCATTTT
clone_size: -; j_call: TRBJ1-2; d_call: -; v_call: TRBV7-2; cdr3_aa: CASSLSGGGYTF; cdr3_nt: TGTGCCAGCAGCTTATCGGGGGGTGGCTACACCTTC
clone_size: -; j_call: TRBJ2-7; d_call: TRBD2; v_call: TRBV6-4; cdr3_aa: CASSDLPKLAGGRCEQYF; cdr3_nt: TGTGCCAGCAGTGACCTCCCTAAACTAGCGGGGGGTAGGTGCGAGCAGTACTTC
clone_size: -; j_call: TRBJ1-5; d_call: -; v_call: TRBV5-5; cdr3_aa: CASSLFGIDPSQPQHF; cdr3_nt: TGTGCCAGCAGCTTGTTCGGGATAGATCCGAGTCAGCCCCAGCATTTT
clone_size: -; j_call: TRBJ1-4; d_call: TRBD1; v_call: TRBV5-1; cdr3_aa: CASSPWDRTNEKLFF; cdr3_nt: TGCGCCAGCAGCCCATGGGACAGAACTAATGAAAAACTGTTTTTT
clone_size: few; j_call: TRBJ1-2; d_call: TRBD1; v_call: TRBV19; cdr3_aa: CASSKSDRVYGYTF; cdr3_nt: TGTGCCAGTAGTAAGTCCGACAGGGTCTATGGCTACACCTTC
clone_size: -; j_call: TRBJ1-3; d_call: -; v_call: TRBV2; cdr3_aa: CASNINGGSGNTIYF; cdr3_nt: TGTGCCAGCAATATCAACGGGGGCTCTGGAAACACCATATATTTT
clone_size: -; j_call: TRBJ1-2; d_call: -; v_call: TRBV6-5; cdr3_aa: CASSYTPQDTNYGYTF; cdr3_nt: TGTGCCAGCAGTTACACCCCCCAGGATACCAACTATGGCTACACCTTC
clone_size: -; j_call: TRBJ2-2; d_call: -; v_call: TRBV5-4; cdr3_aa: CASSLGTTTGELFF; cdr3_nt: TGTGCCAGCAGCTTGGGGACAACAACCGGGGAGCTGTTTTTT
clone_size: -; j_call: TRBJ1-2; d_call: -; v_call: TRBV7-2; cdr3_aa: CASSPKYTF; cdr3_nt: TGTGCCAGCAGCCCAAAATACACCTTC
clone_size: -; j_call: TRBJ1-4; d_call: -; v_call: TRBV9; cdr3_aa: CASSLGQIPAEKLFF; cdr3_nt: TGTGCCAGCAGCTTAGGACAGATACCCGCTGAAAAACTGTTTTTT